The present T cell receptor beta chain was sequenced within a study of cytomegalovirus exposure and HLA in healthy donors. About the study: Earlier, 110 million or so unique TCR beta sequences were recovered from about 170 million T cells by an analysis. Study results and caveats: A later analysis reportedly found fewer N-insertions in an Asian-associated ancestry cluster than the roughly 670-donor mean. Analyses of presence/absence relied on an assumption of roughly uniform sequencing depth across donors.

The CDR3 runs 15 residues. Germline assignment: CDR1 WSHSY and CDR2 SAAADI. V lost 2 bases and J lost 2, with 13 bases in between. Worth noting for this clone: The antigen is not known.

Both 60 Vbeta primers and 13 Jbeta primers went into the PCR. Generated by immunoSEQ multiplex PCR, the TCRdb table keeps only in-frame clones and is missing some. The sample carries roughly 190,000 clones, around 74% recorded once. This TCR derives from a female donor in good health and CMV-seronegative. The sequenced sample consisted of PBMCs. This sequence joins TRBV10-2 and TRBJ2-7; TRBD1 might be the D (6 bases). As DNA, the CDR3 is TGCGCCAGCAGTGAGGGGGGCTTCGGTCCCTACGAGCAGTACTTC. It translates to CASSEGGFGPYEQYF.